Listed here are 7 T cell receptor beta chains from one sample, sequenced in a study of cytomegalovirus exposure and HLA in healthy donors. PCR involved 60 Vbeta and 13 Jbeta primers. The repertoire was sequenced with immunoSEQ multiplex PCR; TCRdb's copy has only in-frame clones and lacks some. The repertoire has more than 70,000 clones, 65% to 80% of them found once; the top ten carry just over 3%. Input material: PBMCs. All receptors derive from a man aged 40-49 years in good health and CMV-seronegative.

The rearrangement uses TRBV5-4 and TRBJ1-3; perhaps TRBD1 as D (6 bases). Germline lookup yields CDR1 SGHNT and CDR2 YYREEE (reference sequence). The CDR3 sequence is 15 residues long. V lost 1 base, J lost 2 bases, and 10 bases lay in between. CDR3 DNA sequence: TGTGCCAGCAGCTTGCCAGGGGTTACTGGAAACACCATATATTTT. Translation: CASSLPGVTGNTIYF. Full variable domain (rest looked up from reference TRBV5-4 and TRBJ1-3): ETGVTQSPTHLIKTRGQQVTLRCSSQSGHNTVSWYQQALGQGPQFIFQYYREEENGRGNFPPRFSGLQFPNYSSELNVNALELDDSALYLCASSLPGVTGNTIYFGEGSWLTVV.

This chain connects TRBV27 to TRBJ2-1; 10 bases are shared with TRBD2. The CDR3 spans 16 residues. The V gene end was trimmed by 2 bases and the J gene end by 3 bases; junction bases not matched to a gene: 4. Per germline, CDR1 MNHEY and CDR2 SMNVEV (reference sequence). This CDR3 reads CASSLQRGGRYNEQFF. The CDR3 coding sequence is TGTGCCAGCAGTTTACAGCGGGGGGGCCGCTACAATGAGCAGTTCTTC.

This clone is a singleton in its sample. In nucleotides, the CDR3 is TGTGCCAGCAGTGGACTAGCGGGGGGTGATAATGAGCAGTTCTTC. Protein product: CASSGLAGGDNEQFF. The V and J genes are TRBV27 and TRBJ2-1; 14 bases map to TRBD2. The length of the CDR3 is 15 residues. Looked up from germline, CDR1 is MNHEY and CDR2 is SMNVEV (reference sequence). The ends lost 5 bases at V and 7 bases at J; junction bases unmatched: 4.

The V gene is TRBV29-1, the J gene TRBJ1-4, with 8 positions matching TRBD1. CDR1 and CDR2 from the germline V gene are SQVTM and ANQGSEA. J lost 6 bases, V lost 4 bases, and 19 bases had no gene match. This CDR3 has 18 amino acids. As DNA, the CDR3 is TGCAGCGTTGGATTGGGACCACGACAGGGGAGGGGGGATGAAAAACTGTTTTTT. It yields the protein CSVGLGPRQGRGDEKLFF.

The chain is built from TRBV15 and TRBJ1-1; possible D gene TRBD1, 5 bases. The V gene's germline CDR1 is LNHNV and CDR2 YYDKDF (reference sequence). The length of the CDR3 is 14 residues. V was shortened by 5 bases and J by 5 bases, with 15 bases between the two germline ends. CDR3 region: CATSAGGEGTEAFF. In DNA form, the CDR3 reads TGTGCCACCAGCGCGGGGGGGGAAGGGACTGAAGCTTTCTTT.

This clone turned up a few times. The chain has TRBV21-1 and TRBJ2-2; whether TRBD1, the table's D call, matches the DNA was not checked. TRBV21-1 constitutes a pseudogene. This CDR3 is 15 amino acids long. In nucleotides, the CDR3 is TGTGCCAGCAGCAAAAAAGGGGGCGCGACCGGGGAGCTGTTTTTT. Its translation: CASSKKGGATGELFF.

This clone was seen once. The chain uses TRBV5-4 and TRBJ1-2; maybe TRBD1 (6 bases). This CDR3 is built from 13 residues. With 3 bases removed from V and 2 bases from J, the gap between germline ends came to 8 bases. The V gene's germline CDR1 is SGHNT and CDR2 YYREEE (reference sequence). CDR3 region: CASSYTGNYGYTF. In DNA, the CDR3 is TGTGCCAGCAGCTATACAGGGAACTATGGCTACACCTTC.